The 29 T cell receptor beta chains reported below all come from one sample, sequenced in a study of blood T cell repertoires in COVID-19. The data were produced by immunoSEQ multiplex PCR, yet TCRdb's version contains in-frame clones alone and is incomplete. This sample has 350,000 or so clones; nearly 90% occur once, and the top ten carry 6.5%. Sequenced: peripheral blood. The receptors originated from a man aged 18 to 30 with active or convalescent COVID-19.

As for this clone: The identical CDR3 is also encoded by other nucleotide sequences in the sample. The chain joins TRBV28 to TRBJ1-1, with D uncertain. V was clipped by 1 base and J by 1 base, with 7 bases between them. The CDR3 spans 14 residues. Germline values: CDR1 MDHEN, CDR2 SYDVKM. DNA of the CDR3: TGTGCCAGCAGTTTATATGGCGGGAACACTGAAGCTTTCTTT. Protein: CASSLYGGNTEAFF.

The chain uses TRBV6-5 and TRBJ1-1, with 9 bases identical to TRBD1. Germline V gene sequence: CDR1 MNHEY, CDR2 SVGAGI. V trimming: 5 bases; J trimming: 4 bases; junction bases outside the gene matches: 8. The CDR3 spans 15 residues. The CDR3 loop reads CASSTRDRVGTEAFF. CDR3 nucleotide sequence: TGTGCCAGCAGTACTCGGGACAGGGTTGGCACTGAAGCTTTCTTT.

The V gene is TRBV10-1, the J gene TRBJ2-1, with a weak D call TRBD2 (5 bases). Germline CDR1 and CDR2: WNHNN and SYGVQD (reference sequence). This CDR3 region has 14 residues. V was trimmed by 8 bases and J by 1 base, leaving 12 bases between them. The CDR3 nucleotides are TGCGCCAGCGGGAGAGGGCGTTCCTACAATGAGCAGTTCTTC. Its translation is CASGRGRSYNEQFF.

The genes are TRBV9 and TRBJ2-7; 9 bases match TRBD1. Germline V lookup: CDR1 SGDLS, CDR2 YYNGEE. CDR3 length: 15 residues. V gave up 3 bases and J gave up 0 bases; unmatched junction bases: 4. CDR3 nucleotide sequence: TGTGCCAGCAGCGAGGGGGGACAGGGCTCCTACGAGCAGTACTTC. Protein: CASSEGGQGSYEQYF.

J is TRBJ1-3 and V is TRBV5-5, with D uncertain. The V end was cut by 7 bases, the J end by 0 bases, with 14 bases between. This CDR3 is built from 15 residues. In germline, CDR1 is SGHKS, CDR2 YYEKEE (reference sequence). The CDR3 spells CASCLDTFSGNTIYF. In nucleotides, the CDR3 is TGTGCCAGCTGCCTAGATACATTCTCTGGAAACACCATATATTTT.

This clone was observed a few times. This sequence joins TRBV30 and TRBJ1-1; no reliable D call. Germline CDR1 reads GTSNPN; CDR2 reads SVGIG (reference sequence). The CDR3 sequence is 12 residues long. The germline V and J ends were trimmed by 2 bases and 7 bases, with 11 bases remaining between them. The CDR3 region is CAWSRQVDEAFF. For the CDR3, the DNA is TGTGCCTGGAGTCGGCAGGTAGATGAAGCTTTCTTT.

The V gene is TRBV14, the J gene TRBJ2-7; no clear D. The CDR3 is made up of 11 amino acids. V was pared by 1 base and J by 9 bases, with 7 bases between. CDR1 is SGHDN and CDR2 is FVKESK in the germline V gene. The CDR3 region has the DNA TGTGCCAGCAGCCAAGGTCGAGCGCAGTACTTC. Residues: CASSQGRAQYF. The variable domain in full, completed from reference TRBV14 and TRBJ2-7, reads EAGVTQFPSHSVIEKGQTVTLRCDPISGHDNLYWYRRVMGKEIKFLLHFVKESKQDESGMPNNRFLAERTGGTYSTLKVQPAELEDSGVYFCASSQGRAQYFGPGTRLTVT.

This chain links TRBV28 with TRBJ2-3, with TRBD2 matching over 14 bases. V dropped 8 bases and J dropped 6; count of bases not matched to a gene: 16. CDR1 and CDR2 (germline): MDHEN, SYDVKM. This CDR3 contains 18 residues. The CDR3 DNA follows: TGTGCCAGCCCCCCGGGACTAGCGGGAGTACGGTCGTTGGATACGCAGTATTTT. Its translation: CASPPGLAGVRSLDTQYF.

The chain is built from TRBV6-5 and TRBJ1-5; the match to TRBD1 covers 8 bases. The CDR3 length is 15 residues. The germline V gene encodes CDR1 MNHEY and CDR2 SVGAGI. V was pared by 8 bases and J by 0 bases, with 6 bases of the junction left unmatched. CDR3: CASGSTGASNQPQHF. Here the CDR3 DNA reads TGTGCCAGCGGGTCGACAGGGGCTAGCAATCAGCCCCAGCATTTT.

The genes are TRBV19 and TRBJ2-7; D not certain. This CDR3 is 13 amino acids long. Germline-derived CDR1 and CDR2 are LNHDA and SQIVND (reference sequence). V was shortened by 5 bases and J by 3 bases, with 11 bases between the two germline ends. CDR3 sequence reads: CASSPGSLYEQYF. The CDR3 DNA reads TGTGCCAGTAGTCCCGGTTCCCTCTACGAGCAGTACTTC.

This chain connects TRBV27 to TRBJ1-2; 9 bases are a match to TRBD1. Germline-derived CDR1 and CDR2 are MNHEY and SMNVEV (reference sequence). V lost 6 bases and J lost 8; bases outside the gene matches: 4. This CDR3 has 12 residues. In DNA form, the CDR3 reads TGTGCCAGCAGACAGGGGGCGGAAGGCTACACCTTC. It yields the protein CASRQGAEGYTF.

The rearrangement joins TRBV9 to TRBJ1-2, with D hard to call. Between the trimmed V and J ends, which lost 3 bases and 4 bases, there was a span of 13 bases. CDR1 is SGDLS and CDR2 is YYNGEE in the germline V gene. The CDR3 runs 14 residues. The DNA of the CDR3 is TGTGCCAGCAGCGCGCGTTTGCTCGGCTATGGCTACACCTTC. Its protein is CASSARLLGYGYTF. Looking up the rest from reference TRBV9 and TRBJ1-2 gives the full variable domain: DSGVTQTPKHLITATGQRVTLRCSPRSGDLSVYWYQQSLDQGLQFLIQYYNGEERAKGNILERFSAQQFPDLHSELNLSSLELGDSALYFCASSARLLGYGYTFGSGTRLTVV.

This clone was seen only once. The J gene is TRBJ2-1, the V gene TRBV6-5; D remains unclear. V lost 2 bases, J lost 6 bases, and 14 bases lay in between. Germline V gives CDR1 MNHEY, CDR2 SVGAGI. The CDR3 length is 15 residues. CDR3 DNA: TGTGCCAGCAGTTACCCAGATGGCAGGTTCAATGAGCAGTTCTTC. Protein: CASSYPDGRFNEQFF.

The V call is TRBV25-1, the J call TRBJ1-2; no clear D. Trimming cost V 1 base and J 0 bases, with 9 bases left between them. Germline-derived CDR1 and CDR2 are MGHDK and SYGVNS. This CDR3 region has 15 residues. CDR3 region: CASSELGAANYGYTF. The CDR3 DNA follows: TGTGCCAGCAGTGAATTAGGTGCGGCTAACTATGGCTACACCTTC.

The chain is built from TRBV19 and TRBJ2-7, with D possibly being TRBD2 (6 bases). The germline CDR1 and CDR2 sequences are LNHDA and SQIVND (reference sequence). Deletions cut 3 bases from V and 1 base from J, with 13 bases between. The CDR3 has 15 residues. In DNA, the CDR3 is TGTGCCAGTAGTATTACTAGCTCCTCATCCTACGAGCAGTACTTC. Translation gives CASSITSSSSYEQYF.

CDR3 nucleotide sequence: TGTGCCAGCAGCGTCAGACCGAGGGCAACTAATGAAAAACTGTTTTTT. Protein product: CASSVRPRATNEKLFF. The chain carries TRBV7-9 and TRBJ1-4; D uncertain. The CDR3 runs 16 residues. CDR1 SEHNR and CDR2 FQNEAQ come from the germline V gene (reference sequence). Trimming took 5 bases from V and 0 from J, leaving 13 bases between them.

This clone appeared a few times. V is TRBV10-1 and J is TRBJ1-1; no clear D. Germline V CDR1 and CDR2: WNHNN, SYGVQD (reference sequence). The CDR3 is 15 residues long. Trimming stripped 4 bases from V and 2 bases from J, with 14 bases between. The CDR3 DNA is TGCGCCAGCAGTGGGCCCTCGCACAGAAACACTGAAGCTTTCTTT. Its translation: CASSGPSHRNTEAFF.

The chain joins TRBV9 to TRBJ1-6; D is possibly TRBD1 (5 bases). Germline assignment: CDR1 SGDLS and CDR2 YYNGEE. V dropped 1 base and J dropped 9 bases, with 26 bases sitting between them. The CDR3 runs to 19 residues. The CDR3 reads CASSVLPGMKGQFSSPLHF. In DNA, the CDR3 is TGTGCCAGCAGCGTACTACCTGGGATGAAGGGGCAATTTAGTTCACCCCTCCACTTT.

The gene calls are TRBV3-1 (or the pseudogene TRBV3-2) and TRBJ1-1; D perhaps matches TRBD1 (5 bases). The ends were cut back, 4 bases at V and 6 bases at J, with 15 bases in the middle. Looked up from germline, CDR1 is LGHDT and CDR2 is YNNKEL (reference sequence). The CDR3 has 14 residues. This CDR3 is CASSLEFSGAEAFF. Written as DNA, the CDR3 is TGTGCCAGCAGCCTAGAGTTTTCGGGGGCTGAAGCTTTCTTT.

This clone showed up just a few times. This chain's CDR3 is CGSNVRGEDEQYF. The CDR3 nucleotides read TGTGGAAGCAACGTTCGGGGGGAAGACGAGCAGTACTTC. The chain is built from TRBV2 and TRBJ2-7; 7 nucleotides match TRBD2. The CDR3 runs 13 residues. Per the germline V gene, CDR1 is SNHLY and CDR2 is FYNNEI.

The chain uses TRBV7-8 and TRBJ2-5; TRBD1 aligns across 8 bases. Germline V gives CDR1 SGHVS, CDR2 FQNEAQ. V gave up 6 bases and J gave up 5 bases; unmatched junction bases: 8. The CDR3 extends over 14 amino acids. CDR3 in amino acids: CASSYDRGSETQYF. The CDR3 nucleotides are TGTGCCAGCAGTTACGACAGGGGAAGTGAGACCCAGTACTTC.

This clone was seen only a few times. The J gene is TRBJ2-7, the V gene TRBV28, with D tentatively TRBD2 (6 bases). Looked up from germline, CDR1 is MDHEN and CDR2 is SYDVKM. The CDR3 is made up of 12 amino acids. The V end lost 7 bases, the J end lost 6 bases, and 13 bases lay between the germline ends. In DNA, the CDR3 is TGTGCCAGCACCCAGGAGGGGAGCGAGCAGTACTTC. Protein product: CASTQEGSEQYF.

The V gene is TRBV4-1, the J gene TRBJ1-1, with 7 nucleotides matching TRBD1. After removal of 1 base from V and 1 base from J, the junction contained 3 bases not matched to a gene. Per germline, CDR1 MGHRA and CDR2 YSYEKL. The CDR3 sequence is 15 residues long. CDR3 loop: CASSQARDRNTEAFF. The CDR3 DNA reads as TGCGCCAGCAGCCAAGCCCGGGACAGGAACACTGAAGCTTTCTTT.

The V gene is TRBV12-5, the J gene TRBJ1-4; D may be TRBD1 (5 bases). V lost 9 bases, J lost 1 base, and 18 bases lay in between. This CDR3 has 16 amino acids. CDR1 is LGHNT, CDR2 FRNRAP, per germline. CDR3 in DNA: TGTGCTAGGACAGTCCTTACTAAGGGAACTAATGAAAAACTGTTTTTT. This gives the protein CARTVLTKGTNEKLFF.

This chain connects TRBV24-1 to TRBJ2-3; 10 positions agree with TRBD1. CDR1 and CDR2 from the germline V gene are KGHDR and SFDVKD. The CDR3 length is 17 residues. With 1 base clipped from V and 5 bases from J, the junction kept 8 bases outside the gene matches. This CDR3 reads CATSDFSDRGRGDTQYF. The CDR3 nucleotides read TGTGCCACCAGTGATTTCTCCGACAGGGGGCGCGGAGATACGCAGTATTTT.

The chain has TRBV11-2 and TRBJ1-5; 9 bases map to TRBD1. The CDR3 runs 19 residues. The ends lost 0 bases at V and 1 base at J; junction bases unmatched: 10. CDR1 and CDR2 from the germline V gene are SGHAT and FQNNGV. The CDR3 sequence: CASSLEGTGLGISNQPQHF. CDR3 nucleotides: TGTGCCAGCAGCTTAGAGGGGACAGGGTTGGGGATAAGCAATCAGCCCCAGCATTTT.

A few counts support this clone. The J gene is TRBJ1-1, the V gene TRBV3-1 (or the pseudogene TRBV3-2), with TRBD1 as a possible D gene (5 bases). This CDR3 is built from 12 residues. The germline CDR1 and CDR2 sequences are LGHDT and YNNKEL (reference sequence). Deletions cut 5 bases from V and 6 bases from J, with 10 bases between. The CDR3 DNA is TGTGCCAGCAGCGGGGGGGAAGCTGAAGCTTTCTTT. This gives the protein CASSGGEAEAFF.

This chain links TRBV7-2 with TRBJ2-7; tentatively, D is TRBD2 (6 bases). The CDR3 loop spans 13 amino acids. The germline V and J ends were trimmed by 1 base and 5 bases, with 9 bases remaining between them. Germline CDR1 reads SGHTA; CDR2 reads FQGNSA. The CDR3 reads CASSLVAGNEQYF. The CDR3 nucleotides read TGTGCCAGCAGCTTAGTGGCGGGAAACGAGCAGTACTTC.

The gene calls are TRBV7-3 and TRBJ1-1, with 7 bases aligning to TRBD1. With V trimmed by 5 bases and J by 5 bases, 8 bases remained unmatched. Germline CDR1 SGHTA, CDR2 FQGTGA. The CDR3 runs 14 residues. This CDR3 reads CASSPGTVGTEAFF. The CDR3 DNA follows: TGTGCCAGCAGCCCCGGGACAGTTGGGACTGAAGCTTTCTTT. The full variable domain, its missing parts supplied by reference TRBV7-3 and TRBJ1-1, is GAGVSQTPSNKVTEKGKYVELRCDPISGHTALYWYRQSLGQGPEFLIYFQGTGAADDSGLPNDRFFAVRPEGSVSTLKIQRTERGDSAVYLCASSPGTVGTEAFFGQGTRLTVV.